The sequence of this TCR beta chain was determined in a study of T cells after yellow fever vaccination. At the level of the study: For low cell numbers, libraries were made with SMART-Seq v4 Ultra Low Input. Findings and caveats of the study: Sequencing of sorted memory subsets on day 0 failed to detect almost all vaccine-responding clonotypes. A limited proportion of clonotypes was detected within both the CD4 and CD8 compartments. Booster samples showed a return of most primary-vaccination clones (under 98% CD4, 88% CD8).

The CDR3 is made up of 8 amino acids. Per the germline V gene, CDR1 is GTSNPN and CDR2 is SVGIG (reference sequence). This clonotype has at least ten counts. An end of the junction differs from the germline gene, which may be a read error. MiXCR was run by TCRdb on the 5' RACE reads, yielding one entry per CDR3 protein. The sample includes 29,000 or so distinct CDR3 sequences, 5.5% to 8% of them seen just once. The chain couples TRBV30 to TRBJ2-7, with D unresolved. This clonotype was sampled from a man aged 30 to 39 who received the YFV17D yellow fever vaccine. Sequencing was performed on PBMCs, either bulk or a sorted T-cell subset (CD4+, CD8+, memory, or dextramer-sorted; not recorded which), taken on the day of the yellow fever booster vaccination. CDR3 sequence reads: CAWSAYLF. CDR3 in DNA: TGTGCCTGGAGTGCGTATCTCTTC.